Listed below are T cell receptor beta chains from one sample, sequenced in a study of T cell responses to AZD1222 COVID-19 vaccine. Repertoires were generated with immunoSEQ multiplex PCR, while TCRdb's copy carries only in-frame clones and drops some. Found here are approximately 140,000 clones, roughly 90% of them singletons; the top ten hold about 3%. The source was peripheral blood, collected on day 0 of AZD1222 vaccination. These receptors were collected from an adult in good health. Each CDR3 is given with its conserved first and last residue. D genes are given only for firm matches. Where a row states a size, it is once, few, many or the class of an expanded clone; other rows omit it.

j_call,v_call,clone_size,d_call,cdr3_nt,cdr3_aa
TRBJ2-1,TRBV3-1/TRBV3-2,.,.,TGTGCCAGCAGCCAAGATGGTTGGCCGGCGGTTGAGCAGTTCTTC,CASSQDGWPAVEQFF
TRBJ1-1,TRBV21-1,.,.,TGTGCCAGCAGCAAAGAGGTCCATCCAGTTAAGAACACTGAAGCTTTCTTT,CASSKEVHPVKNTEAFF
TRBJ2-1,TRBV2,.,.,TGTGCCAGCAAAGTGGCTAGCTCCGATGAGCAGTTCTTC,CASKVASSDEQFF
TRBJ2-6,TRBV6-5,.,.,TGTGCCAGCAGTTCCCCCGGAATGTCTGGGGCCAACGTCCTGACTTTC,CASSSPGMSGANVLTF
TRBJ2-2,TRBV18,few,.,TGTGCCAGCTCACCCACAGGGAAGGGGAACACCGGGGAGCTGTTTTTT,CASSPTGKGNTGELFF
TRBJ2-1,TRBV7-3,.,.,TGTGCCAGCAGCTTAGGAGCTCGAAATGAGCAGTTCTTC,CASSLGARNEQFF
TRBJ2-3,TRBV5-4,.,.,TGTGCCAGCAGCTTGGCCCCACCCTCCAGCACAGATACGCAGTATTTT,CASSLAPPSSTDTQYF
TRBJ1-2,TRBV4-1,.,.,TGCGCCAGCAGCCTAGGAGAGGAGGCGGGTTCGGGCTACACCTTC,CASSLGEEAGSGYTF
TRBJ1-1,TRBV11-1,.,TRBD1,TGTGCCAGCAGTCTGACAGGGCGGGGTGACACTGAAGCTTTCTTT,CASSLTGRGDTEAFF
TRBJ2-1,TRBV7-2,.,TRBD2,TGTGCCAGCAGCTTAGGGTCGGGGGGTAGGGCTGACAATGAGCAGTTCTTC,CASSLGSGGRADNEQFF
TRBJ1-1,TRBV21-1,.,.,TGTGCCAGCAGCAATTTACAGGGGCCTAGCCATTTGAACACTGAAGCTTTCTTT,CASSNLQGPSHLNTEAFF
TRBJ1-1,TRBV12-3/TRBV12-4,.,TRBD1,TGTGCCAGTTCAGGACAGGGGAGGACTGAAGCTTTCTTT,CASSGQGRTEAFF
TRBJ1-2,TRBV18,.,TRBD1,TGTGCCAGCTCACCCTTGGACAGGCCCTATGGCTACACCTTC,CASSPLDRPYGYTF
TRBJ2-1,TRBV11-3,.,.,TGTGCCAGCAGCCCTGCGGAGGGACATCTGAACAATGAGCAGTTCTTC,CASSPAEGHLNNEQFF
TRBJ2-2,TRBV19,.,.,TGTGCCAGTAGTTCCCAAGGGGGGAACACCGGGGAGCTGTTTTTT,CASSSQGGNTGELFF
TRBJ2-2,TRBV24-1,.,.,TGTGCCACCAGTGAAAGGGGCACCGGGGAGCTGTTTTTT,CATSERGTGELFF
TRBJ2-3,TRBV6-1,.,.,TGTGCCAGCAGTGCTACGGCATTTATTCGGACAGATACGCAGTATTTT,CASSATAFIRTDTQYF
TRBJ2-7,TRBV27,once,TRBD1,TGTGCCAGCAGTCCCCTGGGACAGGGTGACTACGAGCAGTACTTC,CASSPLGQGDYEQYF
TRBJ2-2,TRBV11-2,.,TRBD2,TGTGCCAGCAGCTTACTAGCGGGGGGGCCCGGGGAGCTGTTTTTT,CASSLLAGGPGELFF
TRBJ1-1,TRBV28,.,.,TGTGCCAGCAGTTTAGGGGCCAGAAACACTGAAGCTTTCTTT,CASSLGARNTEAFF
TRBJ1-6,TRBV6-6,.,.,TGTGCCAGCAACGTAAGGGCAGGTCTCAATTCACCCCTCCACTTT,CASNVRAGLNSPLHF
TRBJ2-2,TRBV15,.,TRBD1,TGTGCCACCAGCGCCGACAGGGGCACCGGGGAGCTGTTTTTT,CATSADRGTGELFF
TRBJ1-5,TRBV6-2/TRBV6-3,.,TRBD1,TGTGCCAGCAGTTACTCGAGGACAGGGGGCATTCAGCCCCAGCATTTT,CASSYSRTGGIQPQHF
TRBJ2-2,TRBV11-1,.,.,TGTGCCAGCAGCTTGGGTCTTGGGGAGCTGTTTTTT,CASSLGLGELFF
TRBJ2-1,TRBV20-1,.,TRBD2,TGCAGTGCTAGTAAGCGGGAGGGTTCCTACAATGAGCAGTTCTTC,CSASKREGSYNEQFF
TRBJ2-7,TRBV3-1/TRBV3-2,.,.,TGTGCCAGCAGCCCCCTAGGTTACGATCAGTACTTC,CASSPLGYDQYF
TRBJ1-2,TRBV19,.,.,TGTGCCAGTAGTATAGGCAGGGGTGACTATGGCTACACCTTC,CASSIGRGDYGYTF
TRBJ2-7,TRBV20-1,.,.,TGCAGTGCTAGTACGGGGCACGAGCAGTACTTC,CSASTGHEQYF
TRBJ1-2,TRBV14,.,TRBD1,TGTGCCAGCAGCCATAGGACAGGTTATGGCTACACCTTC,CASSHRTGYGYTF
TRBJ1-4,TRBV6-2/TRBV6-3,.,TRBD1,TGTGCCAGCAGTTACTCAGGGGGCAGTGAAAAACTGTTTTTT,CASSYSGGSEKLFF
TRBJ1-2,TRBV19,once,.,TGTGCCAGTAGTATAGCTCGGGTTGACTATGGCTACACCTTC,CASSIARVDYGYTF
TRBJ2-7,TRBV2,.,TRBD2,TGTGCCAGCAGTGAGCGGGGGGCGGGGTACGAGCAGTACTTC,CASSERGAGYEQYF
TRBJ2-7,TRBV5-8,.,.,TGTGCCAGCAGCTTGAGTCTGTTAGCCGCTAGCTCCTACGAGCAGTACTTC,CASSLSLLAASSYEQYF
TRBJ2-2,TRBV14,.,TRBD2,TGTGCCAGCAGCCAAGAGATGATGGCGGGAGGCGTCACCGGGGAGCTGTTTTTT,CASSQEMMAGGVTGELFF
TRBJ2-7,TRBV7-2,.,TRBD2,TGTGCCAGCAGCCCGCAGGGAGGGACCCATAACGAGCAGTACTTC,CASSPQGGTHNEQYF
TRBJ2-7,TRBV7-2,once,.,TGTGCCAGCAGCTTAGGGCCGTATTCCTACGAGCAGTACTTC,CASSLGPYSYEQYF
TRBJ2-5,TRBV19,.,.,TGTGCCAGTAGGTTGGCAGACCAAGAGACCCAGTACTTC,CASRLADQETQYF
TRBJ2-1,TRBV19,.,TRBD1,TGTGCCAGTAGTGTCTCCGGGACAGCCAATGAGCAGTTCTTC,CASSVSGTANEQFF
TRBJ2-1,TRBV28,.,TRBD2,TGTGCCAGCAGTTTATTTGCGGGGGGGCGTGAGCAGTTCTTC,CASSLFAGGREQFF
TRBJ2-2,TRBV5-6,.,.,TGTGCCAGCAGCTTGTTATCCGGGAGCACCGGGGAGCTGTTTTTT,CASSLLSGSTGELFF
TRBJ2-2,TRBV24-1,.,.,TGTGCCACCAGTGTGGGGGGCACCGGGGAGCTGTTTTTT,CATSVGGTGELFF
TRBJ2-7,TRBV28,.,.,TGTGCCAGCAGTTTTTTGGGCCCGACCTACGAGCAGTACTTC,CASSFLGPTYEQYF
TRBJ1-1,TRBV3-1/TRBV3-2,.,.,TGTGCCAGCAGCCAAGTAGGAGACTCCGGGGTGAGGACTGAAGCTTTCTTT,CASSQVGDSGVRTEAFF
TRBJ1-3,TRBV28,.,.,TGTGCCAGCAGCCCCCGGGGGGGATACTCTGGAAACACCATATATTTT,CASSPRGGYSGNTIYF
TRBJ2-5,TRBV5-5,.,TRBD1,TGTGCCAGCAGCTTGAGTCCGGACAGGGTGACAGAGACCCAGTACTTC,CASSLSPDRVTETQYF
TRBJ1-6,TRBV12-5,.,.,TGTGCTAGTGGTTTAGAAACCTATTCACCCCTCCACTTT,CASGLETYSPLHF
TRBJ2-7,TRBV28,.,TRBD1,TGTGCCAGCACCCCTCCCGGACAGGGATGGGGGGAGCAGTACTTC,CASTPPGQGWGEQYF
TRBJ2-7,TRBV5-5,.,TRBD2,TGTGCCAGCAGCCATTTCCTAGCGGAGGCTTACGAGCAGTACTTC,CASSHFLAEAYEQYF
TRBJ2-1,TRBV27,.,.,TGTGCCAGCAGTAGGGACGGGACCCCAGGGGATGAGCAGTTCTTC,CASSRDGTPGDEQFF
TRBJ2-2,TRBV9,.,.,TGTGCCAGCAGCGTAGGAGGAGAAACCGGGGAGCTGTTTTTT,CASSVGGETGELFF
TRBJ2-7,TRBV6-5,.,.,TGTGCCAGCACCACCACAGAACCTTACGAGCAGTACTTC,CASTTTEPYEQYF
TRBJ2-1,TRBV11-1,.,.,TGTGCCAGCAGCCCACCCGACAGATACAATGAGCAGTTCTTC,CASSPPDRYNEQFF